This paragraph covers one TCR beta chain sequence. J gave up 1 base and V 5 bases, and 2 bases lay outside the gene matches. The CDR3 contains 15 residues. CDR1 is SGHNT, CDR2 YENEEA, per germline. From the 5' RACE reads, TCRdb called clonotypes with MiXCR, one entry per CDR3 protein. The sample has about 40,000 distinct CDR3 sequences, about 20% seen once. What was sequenced was naive CD4+ T cells sorted from a lymph node. This sample's subset: naive CD4+ T cells, CD4+CD45RA+CD25-. This sequence originates from a female donor with breast cancer. V gene TRBV11-3 combines with J gene TRBJ2-5; TRBD2 aligns across 12 bases. This CDR3 is CASSPGLAGQETQYF. CDR3 nucleotide sequence: TGTGCCAGCAGCCCGGGACTAGCGGGCCAAGAGACCCAGTACTTC.